Listed below are T cell receptor beta chains from one sample, sequenced in a study of early T cells in non-severe SARS-CoV-2 infection. TCRdb re-called the 5' RACE reads through MiXCR, storing one row per CDR3 protein. The repertoire holds approximately 65,000 distinct CDR3 sequences, with under 15% as singletons. The sample consisted of whole blood. The receptor set was obtained from an adult who was a healthcare worker with PCR-confirmed SARS-CoV-2 infection or an uninfected control (not recorded which). CDR3s include the opening cysteine and the closing phenylalanine or tryptophan. D genes are given only for firm matches. The size of a clone is reported for some rows only, either as once, few or many, or as a class for expanded clones.

abundance: many; d_gene: TRBD1; j_gene: TRBJ1-2; v_gene: TRBV13; CDR3aa: CASSRTGEYGYTF; CDR3nt: TGTGCCAGCAGCCGGACAGGGGAATATGGCTACACCTTC
abundance: few; d_gene: -; j_gene: TRBJ2-1; v_gene: TRBV10-2; CDR3aa: CASSEGQYNEQFF; CDR3nt: TGCGCCAGCAGTGAGGGCCAATACAATGAGCAGTTCTTC
abundance: -; d_gene: TRBD1; j_gene: TRBJ2-2; v_gene: TRBV29-1; CDR3aa: CSVRIGGVAGELFF; CDR3nt: TGCAGCGTAAGGATAGGGGGCGTGGCCGGGGAGCTGTTTTTT
abundance: -; d_gene: TRBD1; j_gene: TRBJ2-1; v_gene: TRBV29-1; CDR3aa: CSVGTGEGNEQFF; CDR3nt: TGCAGCGTTGGGACAGGGGAGGGCAATGAGCAGTTCTTC
abundance: -; d_gene: -; j_gene: TRBJ2-1; v_gene: TRBV7-9; CDR3aa: CASSLAVFGNEQFF; CDR3nt: TGTGCCAGCAGCTTAGCAGTTTTCGGCAATGAGCAGTTCTTC
abundance: few; d_gene: -; j_gene: TRBJ1-5; v_gene: TRBV12-3/TRBV12-4; CDR3aa: CASSFGRGNQPQHF; CDR3nt: TGTGCCAGCAGTTTTGGCAGGGGCAATCAGCCCCAGCATTTT
abundance: many; d_gene: -; j_gene: TRBJ1-1; v_gene: TRBV6-1; CDR3aa: CASRLGVHSNTEAFF; CDR3nt: TGTGCCAGCAGGCTAGGGGTGCACTCGAACACTGAAGCTTTCTTT
abundance: -; d_gene: TRBD1; j_gene: TRBJ2-2; v_gene: TRBV6-2/TRBV6-3; CDR3aa: CASSPGTGARSGELFF; CDR3nt: TGTGCCAGCAGTCCCGGGACAGGGGCCCGGAGCGGGGAGCTGTTTTTT
abundance: few; d_gene: -; j_gene: TRBJ2-5; v_gene: TRBV12-5; CDR3aa: CASGLMGNPQETQYF; CDR3nt: TGTGCTAGTGGTTTGATGGGGAACCCCCAAGAGACCCAGTACTTC
abundance: many; d_gene: -; j_gene: TRBJ2-1; v_gene: TRBV13; CDR3aa: CASSLGAYNEQFF; CDR3nt: TGTGCCAGCAGCTTGGGAGCCTACAATGAGCAGTTCTTC
abundance: many; d_gene: -; j_gene: TRBJ1-1; v_gene: TRBV5-1; CDR3aa: CASSLVGLGKDTEAFF; CDR3nt: TGCGCCAGCAGCTTGGTAGGGCTGGGGAAGGACACTGAAGCTTTCTTT
abundance: -; d_gene: -; j_gene: TRBJ2-3; v_gene: TRBV7-8; CDR3aa: CASSLAGPSSSTDTQYF; CDR3nt: TGTGCCAGCAGCTTAGCGGGACCATCCAGTAGCACAGATACGCAGTATTTT
abundance: -; d_gene: -; j_gene: TRBJ1-2; v_gene: TRBV5-1; CDR3aa: CASSFSQNNYGYTF; CDR3nt: TGCGCCAGCAGCTTTTCCCAAAACAACTATGGCTACACCTTC
abundance: few; d_gene: -; j_gene: TRBJ1-5; v_gene: TRBV12-3/TRBV12-4; CDR3aa: CASNHRDGSNQPQHF; CDR3nt: TGTGCCAGCAATCACAGAGACGGGAGCAATCAGCCCCAGCATTTT
abundance: many; d_gene: -; j_gene: TRBJ2-5; v_gene: TRBV27; CDR3aa: CASSTGAETQYF; CDR3nt: TGTGCCAGCTCAACGGGGGCAGAGACCCAGTACTTC
abundance: -; d_gene: TRBD1; j_gene: TRBJ1-3; v_gene: TRBV7-9; CDR3aa: CASRRGQATKNTIYF; CDR3nt: TGTGCCAGCAGGAGGGGACAGGCGACGAAAAACACCATATATTTT